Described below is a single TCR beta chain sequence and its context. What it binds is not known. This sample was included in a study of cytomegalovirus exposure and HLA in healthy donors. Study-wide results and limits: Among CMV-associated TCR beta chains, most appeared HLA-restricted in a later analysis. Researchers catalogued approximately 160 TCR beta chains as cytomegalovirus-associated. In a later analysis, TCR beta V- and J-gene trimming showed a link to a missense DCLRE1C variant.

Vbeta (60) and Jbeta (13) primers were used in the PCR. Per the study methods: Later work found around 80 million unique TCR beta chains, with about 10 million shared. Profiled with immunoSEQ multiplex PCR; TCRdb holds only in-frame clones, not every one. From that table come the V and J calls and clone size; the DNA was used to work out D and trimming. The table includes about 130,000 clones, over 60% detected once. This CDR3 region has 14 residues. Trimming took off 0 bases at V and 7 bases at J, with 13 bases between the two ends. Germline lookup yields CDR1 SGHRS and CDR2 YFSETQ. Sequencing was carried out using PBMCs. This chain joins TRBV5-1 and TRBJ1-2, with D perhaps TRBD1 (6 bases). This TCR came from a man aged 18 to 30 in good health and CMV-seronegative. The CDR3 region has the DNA TGCGCCAGCAGCTTGGAAGGGACACTCTCTGGCTACACCTTC. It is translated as CASSLEGTLSGYTF. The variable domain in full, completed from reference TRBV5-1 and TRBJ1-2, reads KAGVTQTPRYLIKTRGQQVTLSCSPISGHRSVSWYQQTPGQGLQFLFEYFSETQRNKGNFPGRFSGRQFSNSRSEMNVSTLELGDSALYLCASSLEGTLSGYTFGSGTRLTVV.